This T cell receptor beta chain appears in the sequencing data of a study of blood T cell repertoires in COVID-19 (dated by TCRdb to 2018 to 2020). About the investigation overall: Samples covering the acute and convalescent phases of COVID-19 were provided by collaborators in the United States, Italy and Spain. The prospective study material was composed of cDNA or gDNA derived from T cells, B-cell-depleted T cells, or PBMCs. Deeply sampled blood TCRbeta repertoires from subjects exposed to, actively infected with, or recovered from COVID-19 were included in the dataset. The repertoires were released in a freely available public database intended as a resource for research on the immune response to SARS-CoV-2. The samples were drawn from two sources: the first 160 participants of the ongoing ImmuneRACE study, and 1,000 to 1,500 subjects contributed by 6 global collaborators. The sample metadata nearly always contained a de-identified subject ID, COVID-19 status, age in years and sex. Where available, HLA class I and class II types were taken from metadata supplied by the sample provider and were not determined by assay-based typing.

TCRbeta CDR3 regions were amplified from genomic DNA using the immunoSEQ Assay, a bias-controlled multiplex PCR. In the original analysis: Within the assay, amplification of reference gene primers was used to estimate how many nucleated cells each sample contained. To quantify the absolute abundance of each unique TCRbeta CDR3 rearrangement, sequence reads were collapsed and filtered. Productive Simpson clonality was computed per sample as the square root of Simpson's diversity index over productive rearrangements. TCRdb's version of the immuneACCESS table is confined to in-frame rearrangements and falls short of the full clone set. An unresolved V gene accounts for under half of the shortfall where checked; the remainder is of unknown origin. The DNA was the basis for D and trimming; V, J and clone size are from that table. Here the sample has some 230,000 clones; more than 65% occur a single time. The leading ten clones occupy more than 2.5% of the sample.

What the study reported, not specific to this receptor: How much clinical and demographic metadata was included differed by source and by participant, and the metadata was provided uncurated.

Concerning this clone: Its antigen is not yet known. Per-base qualities were not stored, and no clone one base away is much larger.

CDR1 and CDR2, per the germline V gene (reference sequence), are SGHNT and YYREEE. The CDR3 runs 15 residues from the cysteine to the phenylalanine. Solely the CDR3 DNA is kept, with 45 bases framed from the first base. Compared with germline, V lacks 4 bases and J lacks 5 bases; bases without a gene match: 10. Samples from volunteer blood donors who had recovered from COVID-19 were contributed by a second Seattle source. Whole blood was collected in K2EDTA tubes by collaborating institutions according to the institutions' own protocols. Collaborator samples were shipped for TCRbeta analysis as frozen whole blood, isolated PBMCs, or DNA extracted from either sample type.

The material sequenced was peripheral blood. This receptor was obtained from a woman aged 30 to 39 who had recovered from COVID-19. The receptor chain draws on TRBV5-4 and TRBJ2-7, with 9 bases in between that match TRBD1. Here is the DNA: TGTGCCAGCAGCCCCCCGGGACAGGGAAGCAACGAGCAGTACTTC. This is translated as CASSPPGQGSNEQYF.